The 20 T cell receptor beta chains below all came from one sample that was sequenced in a study of T-cell reconstitution after alpha-beta-depleted transplantation in children. Preparation of the TCRbeta library used unique molecular identifiers. One entry per CDR3 protein, called by TCRdb with MiXCR from the PCR reads. The table has about 610,000 distinct CDR3 sequences, 10% seen once. Sequenced material: PBMCs from the stem cell graft donor, taken from the stem cell graft. The receptors here all came from a human donor who donated a stem cell graft to a child with acute myeloid leukemia.

The J gene is TRBJ2-1, the V gene TRBV9; tentative D call: TRBD1 (6 bases). This CDR3 comprises 15 residues. Trimming pared 3 bases from V and 8 bases from J, leaving 18 bases between. The germline V gene has CDR1 SGDLS and CDR2 YYNGEE. The CDR3 spells CASSGQAGSVYEQFF. Written as DNA, the CDR3 is TGTGCCAGCAGCGGACAGGCAGGGAGTGTCTATGAGCAGTTCTTC.

This clonotype was recorded at least ten times. The V call is TRBV29-1, the J call TRBJ2-3; D is unclear. Trimming cost V 4 bases and J 4 bases, with 6 bases left between them. The length of the CDR3 is 11 residues. CDR1 and CDR2 from the germline V gene are SQVTM and ANQGSEA. CDR3 sequence reads: CSVGESDTQYF. The CDR3 region has the DNA TGCAGCGTTGGGGAATCAGATACGCAGTATTTT.

V gene TRBV4-3 combines with J gene TRBJ2-1, with 12 bases aligning to TRBD1. The V gene end was trimmed by 2 bases and the J gene end by 7 bases; junction bases not matched to a gene: 15. Germline CDR1 and CDR2: LGHNA and YSLEER. The CDR3 sequence is 19 residues long. For the CDR3, the DNA is TGCGCCAGCAGCCAAAATTATCCCTCGGGACAGGGGGCGCGGAATGAGCAGTTCTTC. Encoded protein: CASSQNYPSGQGARNEQFF.

The CDR3: CASSFGTGHEQFF. The CDR3 nucleotides read TGTGCCAGCAGCTTTGGTACAGGGCATGAGCAGTTCTTC. The chain recombines TRBV7-2 with TRBJ2-1; maybe TRBD1 (6 bases). The CDR3 extends over 13 amino acids. Germline V gives CDR1 SGHTA, CDR2 FQGNSA. The V end was cut by 3 bases, the J end by 8 bases, with 11 bases between.

In this sample, this clonotype turned up a few times. The chain links TRBV3-1 to TRBJ1-6, with a tentative D call TRBD1 (5 bases). Germline V gives CDR1 LGHDT, CDR2 YNNKEL (reference sequence). V lost 4 bases to trimming and J lost 9 bases, with 16 bases between them. The CDR3 is made up of 15 amino acids. The CDR3 here is CASSLQDGKVSPLHF. The DNA for the CDR3 is TGTGCCAGCAGCCTACAGGACGGAAAGGTTTCACCCCTCCACTTT.

This clonotype was picked up a small number of times. The chain has TRBV12-3 or TRBV12-4 and TRBJ1-1; the D is unclear. The V end was cut by 1 base, the J end by 12 bases, with 9 bases between. This CDR3 is 11 amino acids long. In DNA form, the CDR3 reads TGTGCCAGCAGTTTAGGGGTTAGAACTTTCTTT. Protein product: CASSLGVRTFF.

This clonotype was picked up many times. The genes are TRBV24-1 and TRBJ2-7, with 11 nucleotides matching TRBD2. Trimming removed 3 bases from V and 5 bases from J; junction bases left unmatched: 5. The CDR3 loop spans 15 amino acids. CDR1 is KGHDR and CDR2 is SFDVKD in the germline V gene. CDR3 bases: TGTGCCACCAGTGATAGACTAGCGGGACGGGACGAGCAGTACTTC. Amino acid sequence: CATSDRLAGRDEQYF.

The table lists this clonotype with many counts. This chain's CDR3 is CASSLEGPSNTGELFF. The CDR3 DNA reads TGCGCCAGCAGCTTGGAGGGCCCATCGAACACCGGGGAGCTGTTTTTT. The chain carries TRBV5-1 and TRBJ2-2, with no clear D. The CDR3 is 16 amino acids. V was clipped by 0 bases and J by 0 bases, with 9 bases between them. In germline, CDR1 is SGHRS, CDR2 YFSETQ.

This clonotype was observed a few times. In DNA form, the CDR3 reads TGTGCCAGCAGCTTGTCCCCAAGGGCATCGCACACTGAAGCTTTCTTT. Residues: CASSLSPRASHTEAFF. V and J are TRBV7-2 and TRBJ1-1; D is uncertain. This CDR3 region has 16 residues. V was pared by 3 bases and J by 3 bases, with 17 bases between. Germline V gives CDR1 SGHTA, CDR2 FQGNSA.

The CDR3 loop is CASSLDSTSGYGELFF. CDR3 DNA: TGTGCCAGCAGCTTAGATTCAACTAGTGGGTACGGGGAGCTGTTTTTT. The chain joins TRBV7-8 to TRBJ2-2; weak D call: TRBD2 (5 bases). The V and J ends lost 1 base and 7 bases respectively, with 16 bases between them. Germline V gene lookup returns CDR1 SGHVS and CDR2 FQNEAQ. This CDR3 has 16 amino acids. The complete variable domain, with remaining parts taken from reference TRBV7-8 and TRBJ2-2, reads GAGVSQSPRYKVAKRGQDVALRCDPISGHVSLFWYQQALGQGPEFLTYFQNEAQLDKSGLPSDRFFAERPEGSVSTLKIQRTQQEDSAVYLCASSLDSTSGYGELFFGEGSRLTVL.

The gene calls are TRBV6-1 and TRBJ1-4, with D perhaps TRBD1 (5 bases). V gave up 4 bases and J gave up 5 bases, with 14 bases separating them. CDR3 length equals 15 residues. Germline CDR1 MNHNS, CDR2 SASEGT. The CDR3 nucleotides are TGTGCCAGCAGTGCCCCAGGGAGGATGAATGAAAAACTGTTTTTT. Translated, it gives CASSAPGRMNEKLFF.

The rearrangement uses TRBV6-1 and TRBJ1-5, with a possible D match to TRBD1 (5 bases). The V end lost 7 bases, the J end lost 2 bases, and 18 bases lay between the germline ends. This CDR3 contains 16 residues. The germline CDR1 and CDR2 sequences are MNHNS and SASEGT. DNA of the CDR3: TGTGCCAGCACTCAAGGGGACGCGGGGGGCAATCAGCCCCAGCATTTT. Translation gives CASTQGDAGGNQPQHF.

Only a few counts were recorded for this clonotype. The gene calls are TRBV5-1 and TRBJ2-1; TRBD2 agrees at 15 bases. The J segment lost 7 bases and the V segment lost 5 bases, leaving 7 bases of the junction unmatched. CDR1 is SGHRS, CDR2 YFSETQ, per germline. The CDR3 runs to 16 residues. CDR3 loop: CASSVGLAGGENEQFF. The CDR3 bases are TGCGCCAGCAGTGTCGGACTAGCGGGAGGGGAGAATGAGCAGTTCTTC.

V is TRBV27 and J is TRBJ2-7; 14 bases are a match to TRBD2. Per germline, CDR1 MNHEY and CDR2 SMNVEV (reference sequence). The CDR3 extends over 17 amino acids. Germline trimming cut 4 bases from V and 3 bases from J; bases unmatched to any gene: 8. CDR3 nucleotides: TGTGCCAGCAGTTCGGGGACTAGCGGGAGAGGGGGCTACGAGCAGTACTTC. This encodes CASSSGTSGRGGYEQYF.

This chain joins TRBV10-3 and TRBJ2-7, with D hard to call. The CDR3 consists of 11 residues. CDR1 and CDR2 (germline): ENHRY, SYGVKD. V shed 3 bases and J shed 7 bases, with 7 bases lying between them. Here the CDR3 reads CAISDNPEQYF. The CDR3 nucleotides are TGTGCCATCAGTGATAATCCGGAGCAGTACTTC.

This clonotype was recorded a few times. The genes are TRBV10-3 and TRBJ1-3; 7 nucleotides align to TRBD1. V dropped 9 bases and J dropped 0; count of bases not matched to a gene: 11. This CDR3 contains 16 residues. CDR1 and CDR2 (germline): ENHRY, SYGVKD. CDR3 residues: CAISGQSTYSGNTIYF. For the CDR3, the DNA is TGTGCCATATCGGGACAGTCAACCTACTCTGGAAACACCATATATTTT.

V gene TRBV15 combines with J gene TRBJ1-5, with a weak D call TRBD1 (5 bases). The germline V and J ends were trimmed by 1 base and 2 bases, with 21 bases remaining between them. Per the germline V gene, CDR1 is LNHNV and CDR2 is YYDKDF (reference sequence). CDR3 length: 19 amino acids. CDR3 loop: CATSRVDGTDGVGNQPQHF. In nucleotides, the CDR3 is TGTGCCACCAGCAGAGTGGACGGGACGGATGGAGTAGGCAATCAGCCCCAGCATTTT.

The table lists this clonotype with a few counts. A read error is likely, as this CDR3 ends without the conserved phenylalanine or tryptophan. The limits of the CDR3 on the DNA are not certain, so only TCRdb's listed CDR3 is given. V and J are TRBV5-4 and TRBJ2-1; the table's TRBD2 call for D was not verified on the DNA. 12 amino acids form the CDR3, both terminal residues included. Germline values: CDR1 SGHNT, CDR2 YYREEE (reference sequence). The chain's CDR3 is CASGPRGTSPAV.

A few counts support this clonotype. The V and J genes are TRBV6-2 or TRBV6-3 and TRBJ1-1; maybe TRBD1 (5 bases). The CDR3 sequence is 15 residues long. CDR1 MNHEY and CDR2 SVGEGT come from the germline V gene. V was shortened by 3 bases and J by 3 bases, with 14 bases between the two germline ends. Here the CDR3 reads CASSYSDSLDTEAFF. The CDR3 nucleotides are TGTGCCAGCAGTTATAGCGACAGCCTCGACACTGAAGCTTTCTTT.

The V call is TRBV12-3 or TRBV12-4, the J call TRBJ2-1; 14 nucleotides align to TRBD2. This CDR3 contains 16 residues. V lost 5 bases, J lost 3 bases, and 3 bases stayed unmatched. Written as DNA, the CDR3 is TGTGCCAGCAGTACCGGACTAGCGGGAGGCTACAATGAGCAGTTCTTC. Its protein product is CASSTGLAGGYNEQFF.